This T cell receptor (beta chain) was observed in a study of T cell changes during pregnancy in multiple sclerosis. Generated by immunoSEQ multiplex PCR, the TCRdb table keeps only in-frame clones and is missing some. Here the sample spans roughly 99,000 clones, about nine tenths being singletons. Germline V CDR1 and CDR2: MNHEY, SMNVEV (reference sequence). V was trimmed by 4 bases and J by 3 bases, leaving 7 bases between them. This CDR3 spans 13 amino acids. This specimen was peripheral blood, taken in the third trimester of pregnancy. The TCR was taken from a female donor in good health, enrolled as a control in a pregnancy study. The chain employs TRBV27 and TRBJ1-3; D remains unclear. The CDR3 DNA reads TGTGCCAGCAGTTACGCGGGTGGAAACACCATATATTTT. This translates into CASSYAGGNTIYF.